Listed below are T cell receptor beta chains from one sample, sequenced in a study of T cells after yellow fever vaccination. Each CDR3 protein gets one entry after TCRdb re-called the 5' RACE reads with MiXCR. The table has 65,000 to 90,000 distinct CDR3 sequences, 7.7% seen once. Material: CD8+ T cells sorted from PBMCs, obtained on the day of the yellow fever booster vaccination. These receptor sequences come from a young man who received the YFV17D yellow fever vaccine. The CDR3 runs from the conserved cysteine through the conserved F or W. Fields, in order: J gene, CDR3 length, D gene, clone size, V gene, CDR3 DNA, CDR3 protein. A D gene is named only where the DNA matches it firmly. Size tells how often a clone was seen (once, few, many) or the class of an expanded clone, and some rows leave it out.

>TRBJ2-1|13|NA|many|TRBV5-1
TGCGCCAGCAGCCCCCTGACCCACAATGAGCAGTTCTTC
CASSPLTHNEQFF
>TRBJ2-3|15|NA|NA|TRBV4-3
TGCGCCAGCAGCCAGATTGACGGAAGCACAGATACGCAGTATTTT
CASSQIDGSTDTQYF
>TRBJ2-3|17|NA|NA|TRBV27
TGTGCCAGCAGTTTATCCTCCGGACTACTGAGCACAGATACGCAGTATTTT
CASSLSSGLLSTDTQYF
>TRBJ2-7|14|TRBD2|NA|TRBV14
TGTGCCAGCAGCCCACAGGCGGGGGGTCGCGAGCAGTACTTC
CASSPQAGGREQYF
>TRBJ1-1|17|NA|NA|TRBV6-1
TGTGCCAGCAGTGAGGGAGTAAAGGAATCGGGGAACACTGAAGCTTTCTTT
CASSEGVKESGNTEAFF
>TRBJ2-3|16|TRBD1|few|TRBV4-1
TGCGCCAGCAGCCAAGACCGTCAGGGGGTAGCAGATACGCAGTATTTT
CASSQDRQGVADTQYF
>TRBJ2-2|15|NA|NA|TRBV28
TGTGCCAGCCGCAAGGGGGAGGACAGCACCGGGGAGCTGTTTTTT
CASRKGEDSTGELFF
>TRBJ2-1|13|NA|few|TRBV6-6
TGTGCCAGCAGTGTCCATCTAGACAATGAGCAGTTCTTC
CASSVHLDNEQFF
>TRBJ2-3|15|NA|NA|TRBV7-2
TGTGCCAGCAGCCGCAACCTCGCGAGCACAGATACGCAGTATTTT
CASSRNLASTDTQYF
>TRBJ2-1|16|TRBD1|NA|TRBV7-8
TGTGCCAGCAGCTTAGATTGGCAGGGGGCGCGGAATGAGCAGTTCTTC
CASSLDWQGARNEQFF
>TRBJ2-3|16|TRBD2|NA|TRBV6-1
TGTGCCAGCAGTGAAGCCCCGGGACTAGCATTCGATACGCAGTATTTT
CASSEAPGLAFDTQYF
>TRBJ2-2|12|NA|NA|TRBV5-1
TGCGCCAGCAACTCGAGGGCCGGGGAGCTGTTTTTT
CASNSRAGELFF
>TRBJ2-1|15|TRBD2|NA|TRBV7-9
TGTGCCAGCAGTCAGCCCGGGACTAGTGTCAATGAGCAGTTCTTC
CASSQPGTSVNEQFF
>TRBJ2-3|16|NA|few|TRBV5-1
TGCGCCAGCAGCTTCCCCACGGGAGAGTCGACAGATACGCAGTATTTT
CASSFPTGESTDTQYF
>TRBJ2-1|12|TRBD1|many|TRBV29-1
TGCAGCGGAGAGGGACAGACCAATGAGCAGTTCTTC
CSGEGQTNEQFF
>TRBJ2-1|15|NA|few|TRBV5-1
TGCGCCAGCAGCTTGGGTGGAGCTGGCTACAATGAGCAGTTCTTC
CASSLGGAGYNEQFF
>TRBJ1-1|14|TRBD1|NA|TRBV20-1
TGCAGTGCTCGAAGGGACAGGGACGGCACTGAAGCTTTCTTT
CSARRDRDGTEAFF
>TRBJ2-4|17|NA|few|TRBV14
TGTGCCAGCAGCCAAGACCATCGAAGGGGGTTGAAAAACATTCAGTACTTC
CASSQDHRRGLKNIQYF
>TRBJ2-1|14|NA|few|TRBV7-3
TGTGCCAGCAGCTTCTCAGTGGGGATCAATGAGCAGTTCTTC
CASSFSVGINEQFF
>TRBJ1-5|14|TRBD1|few|TRBV24-1
TGTGCCACCAGTGAACCAGGGGGTGGTCAGCCCCAGCATTTT
CATSEPGGGQPQHF
>TRBJ2-7|18|NA|NA|TRBV23-1
TGCGCCAGCACCTACATGAGTGACAGGAGACTAAACAACTACGAGCAGTACTTC
CASTYMSDRRLNNYEQYF
>TRBJ2-1|14|TRBD2|many|TRBV7-8
TGTGCCAGCAGGGATGGCGGGAGATCTAATGAGCAGTTCTTC
CASRDGGRSNEQFF
>TRBJ2-2|16|NA|NA|TRBV15
TGTGCCACCAGCAGTGCCCCCACAGGGCTCACCGGGGAGCTGTTTTTT
CATSSAPTGLTGELFF
>TRBJ2-2|13|TRBD2|few|TRBV6-6
TGTGCCAGCAGGGCGGGGGATGCCGGGGAGCTGTTTTTT
CASRAGDAGELFF
>TRBJ2-7|17|TRBD2|NA|TRBV27
TGTGCCAGCAGTTGGTATCCCTCGGCGGGAGGACGATACGAGCAGTACTTC
CASSWYPSAGGRYEQYF
>TRBJ2-3|15|NA|few|TRBV5-5
TGTGCCAGCAGCTTGTCCGGGGATTTCACAGATACGCAGTATTTT
CASSLSGDFTDTQYF
>TRBJ2-7|15|TRBD2|NA|TRBV4-2
TGTGCCAGCAGCCCTCCGGGACTAAAGACCTACGAGCAGTACTTC
CASSPPGLKTYEQYF
>TRBJ2-1|14|NA|few|TRBV20-1
TGCAGTGCCGTTCAGGGAAACCCCCCCAATGAGCAGTTCTTC
CSAVQGNPPNEQFF
>TRBJ2-5|16|NA|NA|TRBV29-1
TGCAGCGTTGAATACGGCAGGGGCGAGTACCAAGAGACCCAGTACTTC
CSVEYGRGEYQETQYF
>TRBJ2-7|16|NA|NA|TRBV27
TGTGCCAGCAGTCTCCTGGGGATGCAGGGGCTCTACGAGCAGTACTTC
CASSLLGMQGLYEQYF
>TRBJ2-4|13|NA|many|TRBV7-8
TGTGCCAGCAGCTTAGAACCGGGGAACATTCAGTACTTC
CASSLEPGNIQYF
>TRBJ2-1|13|TRBD1|NA|TRBV20-1
TGCAGTGCCAAGACAGGGTTACGCAATGAGCAGTTCTTC
CSAKTGLRNEQFF